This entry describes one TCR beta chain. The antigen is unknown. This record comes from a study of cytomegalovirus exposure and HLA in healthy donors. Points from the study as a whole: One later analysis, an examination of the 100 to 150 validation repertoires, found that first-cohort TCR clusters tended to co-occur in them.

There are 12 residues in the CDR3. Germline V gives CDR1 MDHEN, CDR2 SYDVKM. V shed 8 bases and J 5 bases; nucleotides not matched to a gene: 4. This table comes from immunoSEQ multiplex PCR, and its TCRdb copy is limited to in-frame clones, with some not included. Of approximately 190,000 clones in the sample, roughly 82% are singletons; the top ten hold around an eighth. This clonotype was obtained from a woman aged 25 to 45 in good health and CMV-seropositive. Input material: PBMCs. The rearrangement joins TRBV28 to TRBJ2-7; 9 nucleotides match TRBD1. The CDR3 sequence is CASGTGSHEQYF. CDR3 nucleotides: TGTGCCAGCGGGACAGGGAGCCACGAGCAGTACTTC.